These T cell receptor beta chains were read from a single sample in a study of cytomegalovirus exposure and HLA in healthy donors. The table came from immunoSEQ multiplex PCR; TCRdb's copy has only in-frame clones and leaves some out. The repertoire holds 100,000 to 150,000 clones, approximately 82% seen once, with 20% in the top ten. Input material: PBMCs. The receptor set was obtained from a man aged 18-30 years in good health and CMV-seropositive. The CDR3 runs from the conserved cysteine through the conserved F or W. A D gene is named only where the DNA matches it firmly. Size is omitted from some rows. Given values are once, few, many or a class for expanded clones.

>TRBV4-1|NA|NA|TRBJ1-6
TGCGCCAGCAGTGTAGGAGGAGGCAGCTCCTATAATTCACCCCTCCACTTT
CASSVGGGSSYNSPLHF
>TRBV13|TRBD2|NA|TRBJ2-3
TGTGCCAGCAGCTCAAGGGTAGCGGGGCTCGACACAGATACGCAGTATTTT
CASSSRVAGLDTDTQYF
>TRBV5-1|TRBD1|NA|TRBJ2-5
TGCGCCAGCAGCTTAGGGACAGGCCTTCAAGAGACCCAGTACTTC
CASSLGTGLQETQYF
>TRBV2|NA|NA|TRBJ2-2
TGTGCCAGCAGTGCGGTGGCGACTGGGGAGCTGTTTTTT
CASSAVATGELFF
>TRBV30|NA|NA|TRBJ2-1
TGTGCCTGGGGACTAAAACCCTCTGAGCAGTTCTTC
CAWGLKPSEQFF
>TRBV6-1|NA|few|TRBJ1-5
TGTGCCAGCAGTCCCAATGGCAGCAATCAGCCCCAGCATTTT
CASSPNGSNQPQHF
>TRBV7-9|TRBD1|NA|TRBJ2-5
TGTGCCAGCAGCTTAGGAGAGACAGGGCAAGAGAGCCAGTACTTC
CASSLGETGQESQYF
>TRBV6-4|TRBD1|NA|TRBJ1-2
TGTGCCAGTGACAGGGTGGCCGGCTACACCTTC
CASDRVAGYTF
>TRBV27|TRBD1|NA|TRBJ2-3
TGTGCCAGCAGCACAGGGGCAGATACGCAGTATTTT
CASSTGADTQYF
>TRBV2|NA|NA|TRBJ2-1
TGTGCCAGCAGTGATGTCGGGCAGTTCTTC
CASSDVGQFF
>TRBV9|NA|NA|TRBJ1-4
TGTGCCAGCAGCGACGCCCCGCCCCGGGGGAACAATGAAAAACTGTTTTTT
CASSDAPPRGNNEKLFF